The T cell receptor beta chain under discussion was sequenced for a study of blood T cell repertoires in COVID-19. The table came from immunoSEQ multiplex PCR; TCRdb's copy has only in-frame clones and leaves some out. The repertoire holds about 94,000 clones, with more than 65% as singletons. Germline-derived CDR1 and CDR2 are SGHDT and YYEEEE. The CDR3 extends over 16 amino acids. V shed 4 bases and J 3 bases; nucleotides not matched to a gene: 6. The sequencing sample was made of peripheral blood. The sequence was collected from a man in his fifties or sixties with acute or convalescent COVID-19. This sequence joins TRBV5-6 and TRBJ2-1; TRBD1 aligns across 11 bases. The CDR3 sequence is CASSLAGTGGYNEQFF. In DNA form, the CDR3 reads TGTGCCAGCAGCCTGGCAGGGACAGGGGGCTACAATGAGCAGTTCTTC.